This TCR beta chain derives from a study of blood T cell repertoires in COVID-19. Study context: Collection of acute and convalescent COVID-19 samples took place in the United States, Italy and Spain.

Per the original data handling: Reference gene primer amplification in the assay estimated nucleated cell counts. Measured with immunoSEQ multiplex PCR; TCRdb has only the in-frame clones, and not every one. That table gives V, J and clone size, and the DNA gave D and trimming. The repertoire consists of 30,000 to 40,000 clones, with 90% to 95% occurring once and the leading ten covering roughly an eighth. CDR3 length equals 13 residues. Germline V lookup: CDR1 MNHEY, CDR2 SMNVEV (reference sequence). Trimming shortened V by 6 bases and J by 5 bases, and 13 bases separated the two germline ends. The TCR was taken from a human donor in a cohort sampled during active COVID-19. Material: peripheral blood. The J gene is TRBJ1-2, the V gene TRBV27; D gene ambiguous. The CDR3 sequence: CASRPDWKYGYTF. In DNA, the CDR3 is TGTGCCAGCAGACCAGACTGGAAATATGGCTACACCTTC.